Below are 18 T cell receptor beta chains sequenced from a single sample in a study of blood T cell repertoires in COVID-19. Method: immunoSEQ multiplex PCR; TCRdb's copy keeps in-frame clones and lacks some. The table lists roughly 52,000 clones, around four fifths of them singletons, with roughly 4.8% in the top ten. The sample comprised peripheral blood. The receptors come from a human donor in a cohort sampled during active COVID-19.

The V gene is TRBV6-5, the J gene TRBJ2-1; 8 bases match TRBD2. The CDR3 consists of 14 residues. CDR1 and CDR2 from the germline V gene are MNHEY and SVGAGI. The J segment lost 6 bases and the V segment lost 6 bases, leaving 7 bases of the junction unmatched. CDR3 region: CASRERGKGNEQFF. CDR3 DNA sequence: TGTGCCAGCAGGGAGCGGGGGAAGGGCAATGAGCAGTTCTTC.

The genes are TRBV9 and TRBJ2-1; TRBD2 matches 13 bases. V lost 4 bases to trimming and J lost 8 bases; unmatched junction nucleotides: 6. This CDR3 region has 15 residues. CDR1 is SGDLS and CDR2 is YYNGEE in the germline V gene. The CDR3 DNA is TGTGCCAGCAGCCTACTAGCGGGGGGGCCAGATGAGCAGTTCTTC. Encoded protein: CASSLLAGGPDEQFF.

The chain carries TRBV5-1 and TRBJ1-2; possible D gene TRBD1, 5 bases. Between the trimmed V and J ends, which lost 0 bases and 5 bases, there was a span of 14 bases. Germline CDR1 is SGHRS and CDR2 is YFSETQ. The CDR3 consists of 15 residues. The CDR3, as DNA: TGCGCCAGCAGCTTGGCGGGCAGGGCATTGTATGGCTACACCTTC. This encodes CASSLAGRALYGYTF.

The chain is built from TRBV28 and TRBJ2-1; 14 bases fit TRBD2. This CDR3 is 17 amino acids long. Germline loops: CDR1 MDHEN, CDR2 SYDVKM. V lost 5 bases, J lost 5 bases, and 8 bases stayed unmatched. The CDR3 DNA follows: TGTGCCAGCAGTCCGTTTCGGACTAGCGGGGGGAACAATGAGCAGTTCTTC. Translation: CASSPFRTSGGNNEQFF.

V usage is TRBV13 and J usage is TRBJ2-3; 16 nucleotides agree with TRBD2. Germline CDR1 is PRHDT and CDR2 is FYEKMQ (reference sequence). J gave up 8 bases and V 3 bases, and 2 bases lay outside the gene matches. The CDR3 length is 15 residues. The CDR3 nucleotides are TGTGCCAGCAGCTTCGGGACTAGCGGGGGGGGTACGCAGTATTTT. Amino acid sequence: CASSFGTSGGGTQYF.

This clone was seen only once. The CDR3: CASRRQGAVRAFF. The CDR3, as DNA: TGTGCCAGCAGGCGACAGGGGGCAGTTCGAGCTTTCTTT. The chain employs TRBV28 and TRBJ1-1; TRBD1 aligns across 10 bases. The V gene's germline CDR1 is MDHEN and CDR2 SYDVKM. After removal of 6 bases from V and 10 bases from J, the junction contained 8 bases not matched to a gene. The CDR3 length is 13 residues.

This clone was detected a few times. The rearrangement uses TRBV4-1 and TRBJ1-1, with TRBD1 matching over 8 bases. Germline assignment: CDR1 MGHRA and CDR2 YSYEKL. The CDR3 runs 14 residues. Trimming at V came to 4 bases and at J to 2 bases, leaving 3 bases not matched to a gene. CDR3 coding DNA: TGCGCCAGCAGCCGAACAGGGGGAAACACTGAAGCTTTCTTT. Residues: CASSRTGGNTEAFF.

The chain carries TRBV19 and TRBJ2-5; tentatively, D is TRBD2 (6 bases). The CDR3 contains 12 residues. The germline V gene encodes CDR1 LNHDA and CDR2 SQIVND (reference sequence). Trimming cost V 5 bases and J 4 bases, with 8 bases left between them. The CDR3 region is CASSLEGETQYF. The CDR3 DNA follows: TGTGCCAGTAGTTTGGAGGGAGAGACCCAGTACTTC.

V and J are TRBV5-1 and TRBJ2-1; 11 bases fit TRBD2. CDR3 size: 16 residues. The germline CDR1 and CDR2 sequences are SGHRS and YFSETQ. The V segment lost 4 bases and the J segment 3 bases; nucleotides outside the gene matches: 6. CDR3 region: CASSTGLAAGYNEQFF. As DNA, the CDR3 is TGCGCCAGCAGCACGGGACTAGCGGCGGGCTACAATGAGCAGTTCTTC.

This chain joins TRBV19 and TRBJ2-2; TRBD2 matches 9 bases. This CDR3 comprises 15 residues. With V trimmed by 6 bases and J by 5 bases, 7 bases remained unmatched. The germline V gene encodes CDR1 LNHDA and CDR2 SQIVND (reference sequence). DNA of the CDR3: TGTGCCAGTAGAAGCGGGGGGATTATGACCGGGGAGCTGTTTTTT. Its translation is CASRSGGIMTGELFF.

This clone was seen only once. The chain uses TRBV30 and TRBJ2-7; 7 bases map to TRBD1. The CDR3 extends over 13 amino acids. CDR1 GTSNPN and CDR2 SVGIG come from the germline V gene (reference sequence). Trimming removed 8 bases from V and 3 bases from J; junction bases left unmatched: 10. The CDR3 nucleotides read TGTGCCGGCCGGGACAGCGAATACTACGAGCAGTACTTC. Amino acids: CAGRDSEYYEQYF.

The chain recombines TRBV28 with TRBJ2-7, with a possible D match to TRBD2 (6 bases). Germline CDR1 reads MDHEN; CDR2 reads SYDVKM. The V and J ends lost 5 bases and 6 bases respectively, with 14 bases between them. The CDR3 loop spans 13 amino acids. This CDR3 is CASSPPPGVEQYF. CDR3 DNA: TGTGCCAGCAGTCCTCCCCCGGGGGTCGAGCAGTACTTC.

The rearrangement links TRBV2 to TRBJ2-2, with 7 positions matching TRBD1. Germline loops: CDR1 SNHLY, CDR2 FYNNEI. This CDR3 is built from 16 residues. Unmatched junction bases numbered 6, after V lost 1 base and J lost 4 bases. CDR3 loop: CASSEETGSGTGELFF. The CDR3 DNA is TGTGCCAGCAGTGAAGAGACAGGGTCGGGCACCGGGGAGCTGTTTTTT.

The CDR3 nucleotides are TGTGCTAGTGGCCCAGACAGGGGGTGGACCCAGTACTTC. As protein: CASGPDRGWTQYF. The chain has TRBV12-5 and TRBJ2-5; 9 bases agree with TRBD1. After removal of 6 bases from V and 7 bases from J, the junction contained 6 bases not matched to a gene. CDR1 and CDR2 (germline): LGHNT, FRNRAP. The length of the CDR3 is 13 residues.

V usage is TRBV25-1 and J usage is TRBJ1-6, with D hard to call. With 1 base removed from V and 9 bases from J, the gap between germline ends came to 13 bases. Germline CDR1 reads MGHDK; CDR2 reads SYGVNS. This CDR3 region has 15 residues. The CDR3 DNA sequence: TGTGCCAGCAGTGAATTCGGGTCGACGGGTTCACCCCTCCACTTT. This gives the protein CASSEFGSTGSPLHF.

The chain carries TRBV19 and TRBJ1-1; 10 positions match TRBD1. The length of the CDR3 is 16 residues. Per germline, CDR1 LNHDA and CDR2 SQIVND (reference sequence). V trimming: 7 bases; J trimming: 2 bases; junction bases outside the gene matches: 10. The CDR3 nucleotides are TGTGCCAGTACCAAAGACAGGGGGCTTGGAAACACTGAAGCTTTCTTT. This sequence encodes CASTKDRGLGNTEAFF. The full variable domain, with the rest looked up from reference TRBV19 and TRBJ1-1, is DGGITQSPKYLFRKEGQNVTLSCEQNLNHDAMYWYRQDPGQGLRLIYYSQIVNDFQKGDIAEGYSVSREKKESFPLTVTSAQKNPTAFYLCASTKDRGLGNTEAFFGQGTRLTVV.

The sample holds one count of this clone. V usage is TRBV5-4 and J usage is TRBJ2-1; 8 nucleotides agree with TRBD2. The junction had 4 bases not matched to a gene; V was cut back by 1 base and J by 4 bases. The germline V gene encodes CDR1 SGHNT and CDR2 YYREEE (reference sequence). This CDR3 contains 15 residues. CDR3 amino acids: CASSLPSGPYNEQFF. The CDR3 bases are TGTGCCAGCAGCTTGCCTAGCGGGCCATACAATGAGCAGTTCTTC.

This chain joins TRBV11-2 and TRBJ2-7, with TRBD2 matching 7 bases. Germline trimming cut 1 base from V and 6 bases from J; bases unmatched to any gene: 0. The CDR3 contains 12 residues. Germline V gene sequence: CDR1 SGHAT, CDR2 FQNNGV. The CDR3 is CASSLGGGEQYF. Written as DNA, the CDR3 is TGTGCCAGCAGCTTAGGGGGGGGCGAGCAGTACTTC. Together with reference TRBV11-2 and TRBJ2-7, the CDR3 gives the full variable domain: EAGVAQSPRYKIIEKRQSVAFWCNPISGHATLYWYQQILGQGPKLLIQFQNNGVVDDSQLPKDRFSAERLKGVDSTLKIQPAKLEDSAVYLCASSLGGGEQYFGPGTRLTVT.